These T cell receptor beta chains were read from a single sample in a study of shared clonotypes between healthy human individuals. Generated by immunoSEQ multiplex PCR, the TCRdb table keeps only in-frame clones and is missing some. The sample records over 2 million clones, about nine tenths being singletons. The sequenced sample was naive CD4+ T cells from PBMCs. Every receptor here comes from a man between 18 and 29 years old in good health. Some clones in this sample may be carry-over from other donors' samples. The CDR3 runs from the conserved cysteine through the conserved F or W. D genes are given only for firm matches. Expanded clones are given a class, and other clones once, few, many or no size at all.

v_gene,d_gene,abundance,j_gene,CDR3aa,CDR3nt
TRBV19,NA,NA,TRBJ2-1,CASSRRVNYNEQFF,TGTGCCAGTAGTCGTAGGGTAAATTACAATGAGCAGTTCTTC
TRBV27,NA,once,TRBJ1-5,CASDGAYSNQPQHF,TGTGCCAGCGATGGGGCGTATAGCAATCAGCCCCAGCATTTT
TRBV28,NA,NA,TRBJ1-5,CASSLGGAQGYQPQHF,TGTGCCAGCAGTTTGGGGGGGGCACAGGGTTATCAGCCCCAGCATTTT
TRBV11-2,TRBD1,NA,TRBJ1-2,CASSLGNRGIYGYTF,TGTGCCAGCAGCTTAGGAAACAGGGGCATCTATGGCTACACCTTC
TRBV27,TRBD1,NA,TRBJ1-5,CASSLTGGNQPQHF,TGTGCCAGCAGTTTAACAGGGGGCAATCAGCCCCAGCATTTT
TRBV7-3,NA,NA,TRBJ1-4,CASSTGQNEKLFF,TGTGCCAGCAGCACCGGACAGAATGAAAAACTGTTTTTT
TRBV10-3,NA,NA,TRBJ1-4,CAISQDPRSDEKLFF,TGTGCCATCAGCCAGGACCCCAGGTCGGATGAAAAACTGTTTTTT
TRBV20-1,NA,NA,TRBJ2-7,CSASNYYEQYF,TGCAGTGCTAGCAATTACTACGAGCAGTACTTC
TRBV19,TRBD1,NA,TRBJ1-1,CASSILMTGVNTEAFF,TGTGCCAGTAGTATTTTAATGACAGGGGTGAACACTGAAGCTTTCTTT
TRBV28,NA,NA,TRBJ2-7,CASKAGPYLREQYF,TGTGCCAGCAAGGCGGGACCCTACCTACGAGAGCAGTACTTC
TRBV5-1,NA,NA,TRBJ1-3,CASSLDPPSSGNTIYF,TGCGCCAGCAGCTTGGATCCCCCGAGCTCTGGAAACACCATATATTTT
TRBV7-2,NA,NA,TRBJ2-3,CASSAAGTGAGGWDTQYF,TGTGCCAGCAGCGCGGCGGGGACGGGCGCGGGTGGTTGGGATACGCAGTATTTT
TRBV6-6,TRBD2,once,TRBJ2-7,CASSFLAGGPNEQYF,TGTGCCAGCAGTTTCCTAGCGGGAGGGCCCAACGAGCAGTACTTC
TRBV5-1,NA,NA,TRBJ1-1,CASSPRAALRGTEAFF,TGCGCCAGCAGCCCTCGGGCCGCCCTACGAGGCACTGAAGCTTTCTTT
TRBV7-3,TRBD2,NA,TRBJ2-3,CASSLGEGGRWSQRSDTQYF,TGTGCCAGCAGCTTGGGGGAGGGAGGCCGGTGGTCGCAAAGGTCAGATACGCAGTATTTT
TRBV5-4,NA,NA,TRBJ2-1,CASGRGWTDNEQFF,TGTGCCAGCGGTCGAGGGTGGACAGACAATGAGCAGTTCTTC
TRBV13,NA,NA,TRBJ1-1,CASSPMHLQGSTEAFF,TGTGCCAGCAGTCCCATGCATCTACAGGGCAGCACTGAAGCTTTCTTT
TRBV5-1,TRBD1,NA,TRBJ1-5,CASSLTGAFGQPQHF,TGCGCCAGCAGCTTGACAGGGGCCTTTGGTCAGCCCCAGCATTTT
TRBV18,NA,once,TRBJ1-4,CASSPSKGATNEKLFF,TGTGCCAGCTCACCCTCCAAGGGGGCAACTAATGAAAAACTGTTTTTT
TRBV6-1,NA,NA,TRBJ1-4,CASSEGGTNEKLFF,TGTGCCAGCAGTGAGGGGGGTACTAATGAAAAACTGTTTTTT
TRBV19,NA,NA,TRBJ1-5,CASSISYGATIPDQPQHF,TGTGCCAGTAGTATAAGTTACGGGGCCACTATACCTGATCAGCCCCAGCATTTT
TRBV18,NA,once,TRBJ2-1,CASSAREQTTADEQFF,TGTGCCAGCTCAGCTAGGGAGCAAACCACAGCAGATGAGCAGTTCTTC
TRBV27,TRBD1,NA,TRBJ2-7,CASSPRDRAYEQYF,TGTGCCAGCAGTCCCAGGGACAGGGCCTACGAGCAGTACTTC
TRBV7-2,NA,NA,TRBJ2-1,CASSSPLGEQFF,TGTGCCAGCAGCTCACCGTTGGGTGAGCAGTTCTTC
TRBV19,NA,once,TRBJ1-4,CASSFAREKLFF,TGTGCCAGTAGTTTTGCCAGGGAAAAACTGTTTTTT
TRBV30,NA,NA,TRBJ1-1,CASQPGPSEAFF,TGTGCCTCCCAACCAGGACCGTCCGAAGCTTTCTTT
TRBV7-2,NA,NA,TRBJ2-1,CASSRGLNEQFF,TGTGCCAGCAGCCGAGGGCTGAATGAGCAGTTCTTC
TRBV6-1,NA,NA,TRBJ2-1,CASSEGGRTYNEQFF,TGTGCCAGCAGTGAAGGGGGGAGAACCTACAATGAGCAGTTCTTC
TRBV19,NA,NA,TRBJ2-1,CASMGGDILNEQFF,TGTGCCAGTATGGGGGGGGACATACTAAATGAGCAGTTCTTC
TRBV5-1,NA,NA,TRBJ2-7,CASSLVGTSTYEQYF,TGCGCCAGCAGCTTGGTGGGGACATCTACCTACGAGCAGTACTTC
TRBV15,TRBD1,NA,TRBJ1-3,CATSREQGFGNTIYF,TGTGCCACCAGCAGGGAACAGGGGTTCGGAAACACCATATATTTT
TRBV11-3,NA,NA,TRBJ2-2,CASSTTGTVTGELFF,TGTGCCAGCAGCACAACTGGGACCGTCACCGGGGAGCTGTTTTTT
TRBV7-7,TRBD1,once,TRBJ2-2,CASSLAGRGKANTGELFF,TGTGCCAGCAGCTTAGCGGGCAGGGGGAAGGCGAACACCGGGGAGCTGTTTTTT
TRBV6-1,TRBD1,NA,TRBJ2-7,CASLRQGEGEQYF,TGTGCCAGCCTCCGACAGGGAGAAGGCGAGCAGTACTTC
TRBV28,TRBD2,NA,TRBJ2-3,CASSTPGLAESSTDTQYF,TGTGCCAGCAGTACACCGGGACTAGCGGAGTCTAGCACAGATACGCAGTATTTT
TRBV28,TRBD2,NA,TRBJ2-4,CASIAGGPLGSLRNIQYF,TGTGCCAGTATAGCGGGAGGGCCACTAGGTTCCCTTAGGAACATTCAGTACTTC
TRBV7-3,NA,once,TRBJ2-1,CASSPAGINNEQFF,TGTGCCAGCAGCCCGGCAGGGATAAACAATGAGCAGTTCTTC
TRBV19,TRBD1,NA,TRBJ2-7,CASTHTGALSGEQYF,TGTGCCAGTACCCATACAGGGGCCCTCAGCGGCGAGCAGTACTTC
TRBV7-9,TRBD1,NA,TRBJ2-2,CASRQTGDTGELFF,TGTGCCAGCAGACAAACAGGGGACACCGGGGAGCTGTTTTTT
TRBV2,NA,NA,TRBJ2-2,CASRKGPTNTGELFF,TGTGCCAGCAGAAAAGGGCCGACGAACACCGGGGAGCTGTTTTTT
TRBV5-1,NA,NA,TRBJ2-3,CASSSRQNTDTQYF,TGCGCCAGCAGCTCCCGACAAAACACAGATACGCAGTATTTT